This entry features one TCR beta chain sequence. Its target antigen remains unknown. The sample holds no much larger clone one base away, and base qualities are not on file. Within the sample, other DNA sequences also encode this same CDR3. The donors were healthy, HIV-negative adults who had no recently reported acute infections or vaccinations. Every donor was a Caucasian adult living in Nashville, Tennessee, USA. Magnetic negative selection was used to enrich CD4+ T cells, after which naive cells were positively selected on CD45RA and the negative fraction became the memory subset. Blood was obtained by leukapheresis, after which PBMCs were separated by Ficoll-Histopaque density gradient centrifugation and cryopreserved in liquid nitrogen vapor phase. Analytical flow cytometry was used to check the purity and quantity of every magnetically sorted T cell population. Genomic DNA was isolated from each sorted fraction and quantified by UV absorbance on a Nanodrop 2000c.

These data come from a study of shared clonotypes between healthy human individuals (dated by TCRdb to the early 2020s). Describing the broader study: The cohort comprised a couple of women and a few men aged 18 to 49 years. Each donor's leukapheresis produced roughly between about 0.8 and 8.9 billion PBMCs. Blood TCR repertoires of about five healthy adults were deeply sequenced to estimate repertoire size and the extent of clonotype sharing between individuals. Libraries were prepared and TCR repertoires were sequenced by different laboratories using diverse techniques, in order to increase sequencing depth and limit assay-specific biases. For each donor, CD4 naive and CD4 memory were each run on three plates, CD8 naive on two plates, and CD8 memory on one plate.

Overall study outcomes, separate from this receptor: Pairwise subsampling led to the expectation that sequencing depth would affect the degree of clonotype sharing among donors. Because the study included a small number of donors, the genetic and exposure-history diversity represented was limited. Higher generation probabilities were observed for clonotypes shared by all four sorted-subset donors than for non-shared clonotypes. Sampling was limited to blood, and TCR repertoires in tissue likely differ from TCR repertoires in blood. Naive subsets generally had larger estimated clonotype richness than memory subsets did. Incomplete sequencing was indicated by rarefaction of sorted-subset datasets, despite the large sequencing depth. Roughly 5% of naive CD4, around 4% of naive CD8, about 2.5% of memory CD4, and approximately 0.4% of memory CD8 clonotypes were shared across several donors.

Trimming accounts for 6 bases at V and 7 bases at J, while the number of junction bases matched to no gene is 9. Looking up the germline V gene (reference sequence) yields CDR1 MNHEY and CDR2 SMNVEV. The CDR3 goes from the cysteine to the phenylalanine over 15 residues. Just CDR3 DNA is preserved here, 45 bases in frame from base 1. Using the deep immunoSEQ assay, multiplex PCR amplified TCR CDR3 regions from genomic DNA. For each cell subset, the extracted genomic DNA was distributed evenly across all wells of several immunoSEQ 96-well plates, and each plate served as one replicate. For sorted subsets, each replicate PCR was loaded with around 220 ng genomic DNA, equivalent to about 30,000 T cell genomes. Purified libraries were measured with a Qubit 3.0 fluorometer, size-checked on a Bioanalyzer 2100, and measured again with the KAPA Library Quantification kit. Every immunoSEQ 96-well plate was sequenced on a dedicated single-read 150-cycle Illumina NextSeq 550 flow cell. The paper's data handling went like this. The immunoSEQ output contained only junctional sequences without quality scores, so filtering could not match that applied to full-length reads. Sequences were annotated with PyIR, a Python wrapper for IgBLAST v1.9, using IMGT germline references to assign V/J genes and CDR3. Reads were filtered out if the reads had weak V/J assignments (E-value above 1e-6), no CDR3, stop codons, out-of-frame junctions, or ambiguous translated residues. V3J clonotypes were defined as sequences sharing the same inferred V gene, J gene, and CDR3 amino acid sequence. To compute the percentage overlap between repertoires, the number of shared unique clonotypes was divided by the size of the smaller repertoire. Richness of each repertoire was evaluated using RTK rarefaction, the Chao1 estimator, and Recon v2.1 estimates of unobserved clonotypes. For all TCRbeta clonotypes obtained by the gDNA method from a few donors, generation probabilities were computed with OLGA. TCRdb took over this immuneACCESS table, retaining in-frame rearrangements with V and J assigned. Such tables are incomplete; in checked studies, under half of the missing clones stem from an unresolved V gene, and the remainder is unexplained. The D gene and trimming were derived from the DNA, and the V and J assignments and clone size from that table. The sample table records around 700,000 clones; around three quarters of these occur just once. Under 2% of the sample belongs to the ten largest clones.

The clonotype comes from a woman aged 30 to 39 in good health. Material: memory CD4+ T cells sorted from blood. Interpreted using the paper, the cell subset or site label stands for: CD45RA-negative fraction. The chain is assembled from TRBV27 and TRBJ1-6, and 7 junction bases match TRBD1. CDR3 region: CASSRTGVGNSPLHF. The sequenced DNA is TGTGCCAGCAGCCGTACAGGGGTAGGAAATTCACCCCTCCACTTT.